These 24 T cell receptor beta chains share one sample of origin, sequenced in a study of blood T cell repertoires in COVID-19. Libraries were prepared by immunoSEQ multiplex PCR; TCRdb keeps only in-frame clonotypes and omits some of them. Altogether around 300,000 clones are present, approximately 88% being singletons, with the ten largest covering over 4.5%. Sequences were obtained from PBMCs or T cells enriched from blood (not recorded which). Source of these receptors: a man aged 25 to 40 who had recovered from COVID-19.

This rearrangement joins TRBV12-3 or TRBV12-4 to TRBJ1-6, with D uncertain. This CDR3 has 13 residues. Trimming took off 7 bases at V and 9 bases at J, with 13 bases between the two ends. The CDR3 protein is CASMRDETSPLHF. The CDR3 bases are TGTGCCAGCATGAGGGATGAGACTTCACCCCTCCACTTT.

The chain joins TRBV30 to TRBJ2-7, with D possibly matching TRBD1 (6 bases). This CDR3 is 14 amino acids long. Trimming pared 2 bases from V and 9 bases from J, leaving 20 bases between. The germline gives CDR1 GTSNPN, CDR2 SVGIG (reference sequence). Written as DNA, the CDR3 is TGTGCCTGGAGTATCGGGACACCCGAAGGAGTGCAGTACTTC. Protein sequence: CAWSIGTPEGVQYF.

V usage is TRBV10-3 and J usage is TRBJ1-5; 9 positions agree with TRBD1. The CDR3 covers 13 residues. The junction had 8 bases not matched to a gene; V was cut back by 10 bases and J by 7 bases. Looked up from germline, CDR1 is ENHRY and CDR2 is SYGVKD. The CDR3 loop reads CATGQGWGQPQHF. For the CDR3, the DNA is TGTGCCACCGGACAGGGGTGGGGACAGCCCCAGCATTTT.

The table lists this clone with a count of one. The CDR3 sequence: CASSQVGSGVGEQYF. Written as DNA, the CDR3 is TGCGCCAGCAGCCAAGTCGGTAGCGGGGTGGGCGAGCAGTACTTC. This chain links TRBV4-1 with TRBJ2-7; 8 nucleotides match TRBD2. Trimming cost V 1 base and J 6 bases; bases outside gene matches: 8. The CDR3 length is 15 residues. Germline V gene data show CDR1 as MGHRA and CDR2 as YSYEKL.

This clone was picked up a small number of times. The chain has TRBV5-6 and TRBJ1-2, with a tentative D call TRBD1 (5 bases). This CDR3 comprises 13 residues. The germline V gene encodes CDR1 SGHDT and CDR2 YYEEEE. V lost 6 bases and J 1 base, leaving 10 bases between the germline ends. The CDR3 loop reads CASIRDFNYGYTF. The CDR3 DNA reads TGTGCCAGCATCCGGGACTTTAACTATGGCTACACCTTC.

The V gene is TRBV5-5, the J gene TRBJ2-7, with 8 bases lining up with TRBD1. The germline V gene encodes CDR1 SGHKS and CDR2 YYEKEE (reference sequence). The CDR3 runs 13 residues. J was trimmed by 6 bases and V by 4 bases; bases with no gene match: 6. CDR3 DNA: TGTGCCAGCAGCCCCAGGACAGGGCTCGAGCAGTACTTC. The encoded protein is CASSPRTGLEQYF.

This chain's CDR3 is CASSMTGNLYEQYF. The CDR3 DNA reads TGTGCCAGTAGTATGACAGGGAATCTTTACGAGCAGTACTTC. This chain links TRBV19 with TRBJ2-7, with TRBD1 matching over 7 bases. CDR3 size: 14 residues. The V segment lost 3 bases and the J segment 4 bases; nucleotides outside the gene matches: 6. The germline V gene has CDR1 LNHDA and CDR2 SQIVND (reference sequence). The full variable domain, with the rest looked up from reference TRBV19 and TRBJ2-7, is DGGITQSPKYLFRKEGQNVTLSCEQNLNHDAMYWYRQDPGQGLRLIYYSQIVNDFQKGDIAEGYSVSREKKESFPLTVTSAQKNPTAFYLCASSMTGNLYEQYFGPGTRLTVT.

This clone is a singleton in its sample. This chain connects TRBV7-8 to TRBJ2-1, with 8 nucleotides matching TRBD2. Unmatched junction bases numbered 9, after V lost 0 bases and J lost 8 bases. Per germline, CDR1 SGHVS and CDR2 FQNEAQ. The CDR3 sequence is 16 residues long. This CDR3 reads CASSLARVAGWDEQFF. The CDR3 DNA reads as TGTGCCAGCAGCTTAGCGCGGGTAGCGGGGTGGGATGAGCAGTTCTTC.

The rearrangement links TRBV19 to TRBJ2-7; D perhaps matches TRBD1 (5 bases). From germline, CDR1 is LNHDA and CDR2 SQIVND (reference sequence). This CDR3 is 15 amino acids long. V shed 6 bases and J shed 2 bases, with 17 bases lying between them. CDR3 coding DNA: TGTGCCAGTAGGGACCTACAGGTTATCCCCTACGAGCAGTACTTC. This gives the protein CASRDLQVIPYEQYF.

This sequence joins TRBV27 and TRBJ2-7; weak D call: TRBD2 (6 bases). The V gene lost 2 bases and the J gene lost 3 bases, with 8 bases spanning the gap. Germline CDR1 is MNHEY and CDR2 is SMNVEV (reference sequence). The CDR3 is made up of 13 amino acids. The CDR3 loop is CASSLRGGYEQYF. The DNA of the CDR3 is TGTGCCAGCAGTTTACGGGGAGGCTACGAGCAGTACTTC.

The genes are TRBV7-8 and TRBJ1-5, with D tentatively TRBD1 (5 bases). The CDR3 sequence is 15 residues long. Per the germline V gene, CDR1 is SGHVS and CDR2 is FQNEAQ. V gave up 3 bases and J gave up 5 bases, with 14 bases separating them. The CDR3 coding sequence is TGTGCCAGCAGCTTCTTGACTGGGGCGGATCAGCCCCAGCATTTT. This codes for CASSFLTGADQPQHF.

The rearrangement links TRBV28 to TRBJ1-1, with 11 bases matching TRBD1. Trimming took 5 bases from V and 7 from J; bases not matched to a gene: 9. CDR1 and CDR2 (germline): MDHEN, SYDVKM. This CDR3 comprises 15 residues. The CDR3 nucleotides are TGTGCCAGCAGTCCAGGAGGGACAGGGGGAATTGAAGCTTTCTTT. Translated: CASSPGGTGGIEAFF.

This rearrangement joins TRBV12-3 or TRBV12-4 to TRBJ2-7; TRBD2 is a possible D gene (6 bases). V lost 3 bases to trimming and J lost 9 bases, with 12 bases between them. The length of the CDR3 is 12 residues. The CDR3 bases are TGTGCCAGCAGTTTTGGGGGGAGTAGGCAGTACTTC. Translating gives CASSFGGSRQYF.

This rearrangement joins TRBV28 to TRBJ1-4, with D possibly TRBD1 on 5 matching bases. The V end lost 4 bases, the J end lost 4 bases, and 13 bases lay between the germline ends. This CDR3 has 15 residues. From germline, CDR1 is MDHEN and CDR2 SYDVKM. The CDR3 sequence is CASSSWGGVNEKLFF. The CDR3 DNA sequence: TGTGCCAGCAGTTCCTGGGGGGGGGTTAATGAAAAACTGTTTTTT.

This clone was picked up one time. The chain couples TRBV5-1 to TRBJ2-5; a possible D gene is TRBD2 (5 bases). CDR3 length equals 18 residues. The V and J ends lost 1 base and 5 bases respectively, with 24 bases between them. CDR1 SGHRS and CDR2 YFSETQ come from the germline V gene. The CDR3 reads CASSLKAVLGLREETQYF. In DNA, the CDR3 is TGCGCCAGCAGCTTGAAGGCTGTGTTGGGCCTGAGGGAGGAGACCCAGTACTTC.

The chain joins TRBV15 to TRBJ2-7; TRBD1 matches 9 bases. The CDR3 covers 14 residues. Unmatched junction bases numbered 2, after V lost 3 bases and J lost 2 bases. Per germline, CDR1 LNHNV and CDR2 YYDKDF (reference sequence). DNA of the CDR3: TGTGCCACCAGCAGGGACAGGGGCCCCTACGAGCAGTACTTC. This gives the protein CATSRDRGPYEQYF.

The V call is TRBV7-9, the J call TRBJ2-6; a possible D gene is TRBD1 (6 bases). V was shortened by 5 bases and J by 2 bases, with 19 bases between the two germline ends. CDR3 size: 18 residues. Germline CDR1 is SEHNR and CDR2 is FQNEAQ (reference sequence). The CDR3 DNA reads as TGTGCCAGCAGCAGATTACAGGGCCCTTCACCTGGGGCCAACGTCCTGACTTTC. It specifies CASSRLQGPSPGANVLTF. The full variable domain, rest sourced from reference TRBV7-9 and TRBJ2-6, is DTGVSQNPRHKITKRGQNVTFRCDPISEHNRLYWYRQTLGQGPEFLTYFQNEAQLEKSRLLSDRFSAERPKGSFSTLEIQRTEQGDSAMYLCASSRLQGPSPGANVLTFGAGSRLTVL.

In its sample, this clone was seen once. V is TRBV28 and J is TRBJ1-2; a weak D match, TRBD1 (5 bases). In germline, CDR1 is MDHEN, CDR2 SYDVKM. V was cut by 6 bases and J by 7 bases, with 18 bases left in between. The CDR3 extends over 14 amino acids. The CDR3 is CASSLLRDSRGYTF. DNA of the CDR3: TGTGCCAGCAGCCTCCTCCGGGACTCCCGTGGCTACACCTTC.

The CDR3 DNA sequence: TGTGCCAGCGGACAGTCAGGGTCCTATAATTCACCCCTCCACTTT. Residues: CASGQSGSYNSPLHF. The rearrangement links TRBV28 to TRBJ1-6, with D maybe TRBD1 (6 bases). The germline CDR1 and CDR2 sequences are MDHEN and SYDVKM. CDR3 length: 15 amino acids. Trimming removed 8 bases at V and 1 base at J, with 12 bases between. The whole variable domain, filled in from reference TRBV28 and TRBJ1-6, reads DVKVTQSSRYLVKRTGEKVFLECVQDMDHENMFWYRQDPGLGLRLIYFSYDVKMKEKGDIPEGYSVSREKKERFSLILESASTNQTSMYLCASGQSGSYNSPLHFGNGTRLTVT.

The chain employs TRBV7-9 and TRBJ1-4; possibly TRBD1 for D (6 bases). V was clipped by 0 bases and J by 4 bases, with 9 bases between them. The CDR3 extends over 15 amino acids. Germline-derived CDR1 and CDR2 are SEHNR and FQNEAQ (reference sequence). CDR3 amino acids: CASSLAGQINEKLFF. CDR3 bases: TGTGCCAGCAGCTTAGCTGGACAGATTAATGAAAAACTGTTTTTT.

This clone showed up just once. The chain links TRBV6-2 or TRBV6-3 to TRBJ2-1; weak D call: TRBD1 (5 bases). The germline CDR1 and CDR2 sequences are MNHEY and SVGEGT. The CDR3 totals 15 residues. The V end was cut by 2 bases, the J end by 3 bases, with 11 bases between. As DNA, the CDR3 is TGTGCCAGCAGTTACCCTAGGACACACTACAATGAGCAGTTCTTC. Protein: CASSYPRTHYNEQFF.

The V and J genes are TRBV2 and TRBJ2-7; no clear D. The length of the CDR3 is 12 residues. Trimming pared 3 bases from V and 2 bases from J, leaving 5 bases between. Germline CDR1 SNHLY, CDR2 FYNNEI. The CDR3 sequence: CASSDSAYEQYF. CDR3 bases: TGTGCCAGCAGTGACTCGGCCTACGAGCAGTACTTC.

The chain has TRBV19 and TRBJ1-6, with 10 bases matching TRBD1. CDR1 and CDR2 from the germline V gene are LNHDA and SQIVND (reference sequence). This CDR3 has 14 residues. With V trimmed by 6 bases and J by 9 bases, 5 bases remained unmatched. The CDR3 sequence is CASSRDRGSSPLHF. The DNA for the CDR3 is TGTGCCAGTAGCCGGGACAGGGGCTCTTCACCCCTCCACTTT. The full variable domain, with the rest looked up from reference TRBV19 and TRBJ1-6, is DGGITQSPKYLFRKEGQNVTLSCEQNLNHDAMYWYRQDPGQGLRLIYYSQIVNDFQKGDIAEGYSVSREKKESFPLTVTSAQKNPTAFYLCASSRDRGSSPLHFGNGTRLTVT.

In regard to this clone: This CDR3 fails to terminate in the conserved phenylalanine or tryptophan, so it likely reflects a read error. The DNA is left out, because the CDR3 cannot be placed on it with certainty; the CDR3 is given as TCRdb lists it. The chain is built from TRBV6-6 and TRBJ1-1; the table's D call, TRBD1, has no DNA check behind it. Germline V gene sequence: CDR1 MNHNY, CDR2 SVGAGI (reference sequence). 11 amino acids form the CDR3, both terminal residues included. CDR3 sequence reads: CASSQGTGVVT.